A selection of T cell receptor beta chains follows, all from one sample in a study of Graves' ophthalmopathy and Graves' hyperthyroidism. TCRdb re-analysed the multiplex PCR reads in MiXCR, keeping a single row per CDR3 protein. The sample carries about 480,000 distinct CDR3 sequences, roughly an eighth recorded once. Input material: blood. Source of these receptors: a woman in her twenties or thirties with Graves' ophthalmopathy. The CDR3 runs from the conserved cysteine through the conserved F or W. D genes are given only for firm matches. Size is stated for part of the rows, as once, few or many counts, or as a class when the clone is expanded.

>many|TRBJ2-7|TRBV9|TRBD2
TGTGCCAGCAGCGTAGACGCGGGAGGGGGCAACGAGCAGTACTTC
CASSVDAGGGNEQYF
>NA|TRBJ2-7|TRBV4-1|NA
TGCGCCAGCAGCCAACAAATTAGCTACTTCTACGAGCAGTACTTC
CASSQQISYFYEQYF
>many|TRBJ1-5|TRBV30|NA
TGTGCCTGGAGTGTAGACACTAGCAATCAGCCCCAGCATTTT
CAWSVDTSNQPQHF
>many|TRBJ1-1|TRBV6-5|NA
TGTGCCAGCAGTTACGGGGGAGCCACTGAAGCTTTCTTT
CASSYGGATEAFF
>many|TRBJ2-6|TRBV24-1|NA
TGTGCCACCAGTGATTTAGCCTCTGGGGCCAACGTCCTGACTTTC
CATSDLASGANVLTF
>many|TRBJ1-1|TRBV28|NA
TGTGCCAGCAGCCCTCTCACTGAAGCTTTCTTT
CASSPLTEAFF
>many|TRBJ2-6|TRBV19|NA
TGTGCCAGTACCCAAGACAGTGGCTCTGGGGCCAACGTCCTGACTTTC
CASTQDSGSGANVLTF
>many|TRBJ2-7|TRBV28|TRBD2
TGTGCCAGCAGTCTCGGCGGGGGTGGCTACGAGCAGTACTTC
CASSLGGGGYEQYF
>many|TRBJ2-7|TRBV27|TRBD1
TGTGCCAGCAGTCCGACCAGGGGGTCCCCTGGCTACGAGCAGTACTTC
CASSPTRGSPGYEQYF
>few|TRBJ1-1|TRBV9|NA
TGTGCCAGCAGCGTGGAGGGCGTGTGGGGCACTGAAGCTTTCTTT
CASSVEGVWGTEAFF
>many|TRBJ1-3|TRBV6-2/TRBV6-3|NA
TGTGCCAGCAGCCCCGGTTTGGCGGGAAGCGCCTATTTT
CASSPGLAGSAYF
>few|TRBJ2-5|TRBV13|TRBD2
TGTGCCAGCAGCCGGCTGTGGGATGGGGAACTAGCGGGAATTCCCCAAGAGACCCAGTACTTC
CASSRLWDGELAGIPQETQYF
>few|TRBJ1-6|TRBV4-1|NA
TGCGCCAGCAGCCAAGCCCCAGGGATCGGGAATTCACCCCTCCACTTT
CASSQAPGIGNSPLHF
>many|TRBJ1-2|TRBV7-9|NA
TGTGCCAGCAGCTTGAACAGAAATTCTAACTATGGCTACACCTTC
CASSLNRNSNYGYTF
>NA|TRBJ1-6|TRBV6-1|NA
TGTGCCAGCAGTGATCGGGAAAGCTCCTATAATTCACCCCTCCACTTT
CASSDRESSYNSPLHF
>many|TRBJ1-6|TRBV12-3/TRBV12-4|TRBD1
TGTGCCAGCACCGGACAGGGAAATTCACCCCTCCACTTT
CASTGQGNSPLHF
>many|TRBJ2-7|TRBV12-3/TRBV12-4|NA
TGTGCCAGCAGTTTAGTTCCACCTCCAAGGCCGAACGAGCAGTACTTC
CASSLVPPPRPNEQYF
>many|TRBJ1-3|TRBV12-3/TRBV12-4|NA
TGTGCCAGCAGTACCGACAGTCACTCTGGAAACACCATATATTTT
CASSTDSHSGNTIYF
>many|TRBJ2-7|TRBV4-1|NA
TGCGCCAGCAGCCACAGGGCATCCTACGAGCAGTACTTC
CASSHRASYEQYF
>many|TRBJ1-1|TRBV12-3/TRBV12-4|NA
TGTGCCAGCAGCCGGCAGGGCGGGACCCATGAAGCTTTCTTT
CASSRQGGTHEAFF
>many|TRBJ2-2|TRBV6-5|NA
TGTGCCAGCAGTTCATTCACCGGGGAGCTGTTTTTT
CASSSFTGELFF
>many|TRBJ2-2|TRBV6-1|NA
TGTGCCAGCAGACCTGCCGGGGGCACCGGGGAGCTGTTTTTT
CASRPAGGTGELFF
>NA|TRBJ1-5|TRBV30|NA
TGTGCCTGGAGGGCGGGGACCCATCAGCCCCAGCATTTT
CAWRAGTHQPQHF
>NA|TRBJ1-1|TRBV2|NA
TGTGCCAGCAGTGATACGATCGATAAGTTCAGGAACACTGAAGCTTTCTTT
CASSDTIDKFRNTEAFF
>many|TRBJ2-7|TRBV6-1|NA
TGTGCCAGCAGCCTTCGACCGGGGGGCGGGTCCTACGAGCAGTACTTC
CASSLRPGGGSYEQYF
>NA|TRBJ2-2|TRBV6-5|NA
TGTGCCAGCAGTTTAGGAGGGACAACAACCGGGGAGCTGTTTTTT
CASSLGGTTTGELFF
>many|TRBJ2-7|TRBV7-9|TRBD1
TGTGCCAGCAGCCGGACAGGGGGCGGCGAGCAGTACTTC
CASSRTGGGEQYF
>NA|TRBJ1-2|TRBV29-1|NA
TGCAGCGTTCCCAGGGTCCCCTATGGCTACACCTTC
CSVPRVPYGYTF
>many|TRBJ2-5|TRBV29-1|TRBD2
TGCAGCGTTGAAAGGACTAGCGGGGTGGGGACCCAGTACTTC
CSVERTSGVGTQYF
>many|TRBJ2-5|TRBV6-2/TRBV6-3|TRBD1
TGTGCCAGCAGTTACCGTCAGGGGGTCCAAGAGACCCAGTACTTC
CASSYRQGVQETQYF
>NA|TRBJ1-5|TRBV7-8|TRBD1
TGTGCCAGCAGCCGAACCCAAGACGACAGGGACAATCAGCCCCAGCATTTT
CASSRTQDDRDNQPQHF
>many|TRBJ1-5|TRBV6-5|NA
TGTGCCAGCAGTTCCTTCAGCGGGCCTGTCAATCAGCCCCAGCATTTT
CASSSFSGPVNQPQHF
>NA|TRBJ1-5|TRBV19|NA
TGTGCCAGTAGTATAGAGGGCAGGTTTGGCAATCAGCCCCAGCATTTT
CASSIEGRFGNQPQHF
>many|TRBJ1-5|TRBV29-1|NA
TGCAGCGTCCGTACGGGGTTGGAACAGCCCCAGCATTTT
CSVRTGLEQPQHF
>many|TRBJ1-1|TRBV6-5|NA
TGTGCCAGCAGTTACTCGTCTGTGAACACTGAAGCTTTCTTT
CASSYSSVNTEAFF
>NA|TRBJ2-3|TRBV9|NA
TGTGCCAGCAGCTCCCCCTGGGGATACACAGATACGCAGTATTTT
CASSSPWGYTDTQYF
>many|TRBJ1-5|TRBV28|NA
TGTGCCAGCAGCCCCCGCGGGGGAGGCGATCAGCCCCAGCATTTT
CASSPRGGGDQPQHF
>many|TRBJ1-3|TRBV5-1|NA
TGCGCCAGCAGCTTAGGATCTACAGCCAACACCATATATTTT
CASSLGSTANTIYF
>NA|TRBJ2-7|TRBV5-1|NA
TGCGCCAGCAGCTATCAGAGGAGCTCCTACGAGCAGTACTTC
CASSYQRSSYEQYF
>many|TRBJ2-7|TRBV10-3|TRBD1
TGTGCCATCGGACAGGGGGCCTACGAGCAGTACTTC
CAIGQGAYEQYF